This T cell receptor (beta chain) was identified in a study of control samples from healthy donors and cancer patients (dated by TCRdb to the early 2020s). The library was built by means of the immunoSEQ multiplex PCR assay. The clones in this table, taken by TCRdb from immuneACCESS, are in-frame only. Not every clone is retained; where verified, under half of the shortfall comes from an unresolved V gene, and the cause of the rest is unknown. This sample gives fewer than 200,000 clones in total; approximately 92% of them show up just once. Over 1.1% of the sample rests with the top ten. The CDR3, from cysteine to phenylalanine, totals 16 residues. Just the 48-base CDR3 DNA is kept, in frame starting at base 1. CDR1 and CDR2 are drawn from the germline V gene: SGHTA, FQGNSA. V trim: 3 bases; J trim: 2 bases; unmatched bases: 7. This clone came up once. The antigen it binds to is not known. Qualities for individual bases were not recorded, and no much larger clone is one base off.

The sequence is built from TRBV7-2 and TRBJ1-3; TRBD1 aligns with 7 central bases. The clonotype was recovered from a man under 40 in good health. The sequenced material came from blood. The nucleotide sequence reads TGTGCCAGCAGCTTTGGATCTCAGGGGGCTGGAAACACCATATATTTT. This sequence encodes CASSFGSQGAGNTIYF.